This T cell receptor beta chain was captured by sequencing in a study of blood T cell repertoires in COVID-19. Background on the study: Whether acute or convalescent, the COVID-19 samples came from the United States, Italy and Spain. Sources were T cells, B-cell-depleted T cells, or PBMCs; the material itself was cDNA or gDNA.

Seattle patient enrollment occurred during active infection, with longitudinal follow-up thereafter. In the source study's methods: For nucleated cells, counts were estimated from reference gene primer amplification. Sequenced by immunoSEQ multiplex PCR; TCRdb stores in-frame clones only, minus some. V, J and clone size reflect that table, while D and trimming were determined from the DNA. The sample lists 440,000 or so clones, 70% to 90% occurring once. The CDR3 has 19 residues. CDR1 SGHVS and CDR2 FNYEAQ come from the germline V gene. With V trimmed by 5 bases and J by 1 base, 18 bases remained unmatched.

The sample consisted of peripheral blood. The genes are TRBV7-6 and TRBJ1-1, with TRBD1 identical over 8 bases. This TCR was sampled from a woman in her thirties or forties with COVID-19, enrolled during active disease. This chain's CDR3 is CASSKPTGQGDLGNTEAFF. The CDR3 DNA follows: TGTGCCAGCAGCAAGCCCACAGGACAGGGCGATTTGGGGAACACTGAAGCTTTCTTT.